The 8 T cell receptor beta chains presented below share a single source sample, sequenced in a study of long-term antiretroviral therapy in people with HIV. At the survey level, the v3.0 immunoSEQ assay was run. Profiling relied on immunoSEQ multiplex PCR, and the TCRdb table lists in-frame clones only, not all of them. The sample includes about 20,000 clones, 80% seen only once; the top ten take about 10%. Sample: unsorted PBMCs, taken 0.2 years after starting antiretroviral therapy. These receptors were taken from a woman aged 40 to 50 with HIV.

This sequence joins TRBV18 and TRBJ2-7; D is unresolved. The V and J ends lost 6 bases and 5 bases respectively, with 14 bases between them. CDR1 is KGHSH and CDR2 is LQKENI in the germline V gene. This CDR3 has 13 amino acids. This CDR3 reads CASSQMTGNEQYF. CDR3 bases: TGTGCCAGCTCGCAGATGACCGGAAACGAGCAGTACTTC. The full variable domain, in which reference TRBV18 and TRBJ2-7 provide the parts outside the CDR3, is NAGVMQNPRHLVRRRGQEARLRCSPMKGHSHVYWYRQLPEEGLKFMVYLQKENIIDESGMPKERFSAEFPKEGPSILRIQQVVRGDSAAYFCASSQMTGNEQYFGPGTRLTVT.

This clone was observed a single time. This chain connects TRBV7-9 to TRBJ2-7, with 10 bases aligning to TRBD2. The V segment lost 5 bases and the J segment 3 bases; nucleotides outside the gene matches: 7. The germline CDR1 and CDR2 sequences are SEHNR and FQNEAQ (reference sequence). The CDR3 runs 15 residues. The DNA of the CDR3 is TGTGCCAGCAGCCACCTAGCGGGAGAGGGCTACGAGCAGTACTTC. Protein sequence: CASSHLAGEGYEQYF.

This clone showed up just once. V gene TRBV27 combines with J gene TRBJ2-7; TRBD1 matches at 9 bases. Germline CDR1 reads MNHEY; CDR2 reads SMNVEV (reference sequence). The CDR3 consists of 14 residues. Trimming at V came to 2 bases and at J to 2 bases, leaving 1 base not matched to a gene. In DNA form, the CDR3 reads TGTGCCAGCAGTTTAGGGACAGGGCCCTACGAGCAGTACTTC. It encodes CASSLGTGPYEQYF.

This clone qualifies as medium-sized (0.01 to 0.1%). V and J are TRBV10-2 and TRBJ2-2; D ambiguous. The CDR3 has 12 amino acids. The germline V gene has CDR1 WSHSY and CDR2 SAAADI. Trimming stripped 3 bases from V and 11 bases from J, with 10 bases between. CDR3 residues: CASSDWPYELFF. CDR3 sequence (DNA): TGCGCCAGCAGTGACTGGCCTTACGAGCTGTTTTTT.

The genes are TRBV7-2 and TRBJ1-4; D not resolved. This CDR3 contains 13 residues. V lost 2 bases, J lost 6 bases, and 7 bases lay in between. The germline V gene encodes CDR1 SGHTA and CDR2 FQGNSA. The CDR3 reads CASSLSGYEKLFF. The CDR3 DNA sequence: TGTGCCAGCAGCTTAAGCGGCTATGAAAAACTGTTTTTT.

The V gene is TRBV9, the J gene TRBJ1-4; D gene uncertain. V was cut by 2 bases and J by 2 bases, with 13 bases left in between. The germline V gene encodes CDR1 SGDLS and CDR2 YYNGEE. The CDR3 totals 16 residues. The CDR3 here is CASSVASGFTNEKLFF. The CDR3 bases are TGTGCCAGCAGCGTCGCTAGCGGGTTCACTAATGAAAAACTGTTTTTT.

This clone appeared once. V gene TRBV18 combines with J gene TRBJ2-1; TRBD2 agrees at 9 bases. J gave up 5 bases and V 3 bases, and 5 bases lay outside the gene matches. CDR3 length: 15 residues. Germline V gene sequence: CDR1 KGHSH, CDR2 LQKENI. Here the CDR3 reads CASSPQREANNEQFF. CDR3 coding DNA: TGTGCCAGCTCACCGCAGCGGGAGGCCAACAATGAGCAGTTCTTC.

The chain has TRBV19 and TRBJ1-2; 7 nucleotides line up with TRBD1. The J segment lost 4 bases and the V segment lost 6 bases, leaving 8 bases of the junction unmatched. The CDR3 contains 14 residues. Germline V gene lookup returns CDR1 LNHDA and CDR2 SQIVND (reference sequence). CDR3 nucleotides: TGTGCCAGTAGGCTATCAGGGGGGGGCTATGGCTACACCTTC. Translating gives CASRLSGGGYGYTF.